These 5 T cell receptor beta chains were sequenced from one sample in a study of T cells in women clearing cervical HPV infection. Repertoires were generated with immunoSEQ multiplex PCR, while TCRdb's copy carries only in-frame clones and drops some. Found here are about 39,000 clones; the top ten clones hold 4.5% to 5.5%. Sequencing was done on a sample of blood buffy coat. These receptors all stem from a woman between 18 and 70 years old with a cervical HPV16 infection that either progressed to CIN3+ or cleared (not recorded which).

A remark on this clone: The sequenced fragment ends 3 residues before the CDR3 boundary, so the rest is inferred from the germline J gene. This chain links TRBV10-3 with TRBJ1-4, with D unresolved. CDR1 is ENHRY, CDR2 SYGVKD, per germline. V lost 0 bases and J lost 8, with 7 bases in between. This CDR3 comprises 13 residues. This chain's CDR3 is CAISESRQEKLFF. The covered CDR3 bases are TGTGCCATCAGTGAGTCGAGACAAGAAAAA.

Notes on this clone: Read coverage stops 3 residues before the CDR3 terminus; the germline J gene supplies the remainder. The rearrangement joins TRBV7-6 to TRBJ2-3; 11 bases match TRBD2. The trim removed 3 bases at V and 4 bases at J, leaving 3 bases unmatched. This CDR3 spans 15 amino acids. Germline V gene data show CDR1 as SGHVS and CDR2 as FNYEAQ. The CDR3 loop is CASSFLAGGPDTQYF. The DNA read from the CDR3 is TGTGCCAGCAGCTTCTTAGCGGGGGGGCCAGATACG.

About this clone: The observed sequence ends 3 residues before the CDR3 terminus, with the missing tail filled in from the germline J gene. This chain links TRBV9 with TRBJ2-6; no clear D. From germline, CDR1 is SGDLS and CDR2 YYNGEE. With 4 bases removed from V and 1 base from J, the gap between germline ends came to 15 bases. The CDR3 length is 17 residues. CDR3 bases read: TGTGCCAGCAGCCCTAGTGGGTCTAAGTCTGGGGCCAACGTC. It translates to CASSPSGSKSGANV. The entire CDR3 protein reads CASSPSGSKSGANVLTF.

Worth noting for this clone: Germline and junction disagree at one end, which may indicate a read error. The read finishes 3 residues shy of the CDR3 end, and the germline J gene is used to complete it. The genes are TRBV7-7 and TRBJ2-5; weak D call: TRBD2 (6 bases). CDR3 length: 13 residues. Germline V gene sequence: CDR1 SSHAT, CDR2 FNYEAQ (reference sequence). This CDR3 is CASMTGVGETQYF. The DNA read from the CDR3 is TGTGCTAGCATGACGGGGGTTGGGGAGACC. Together with reference TRBV7-7 and TRBJ2-5, the CDR3 gives the full variable domain: GAGVSQSPRYKVTKRGQDVTLRCDPISSHATLYWYQQALGQGPEFLTYFNYEAQPDKSGLPSDRFSAERPEGSISTLTIQRTEQRDSAMYRCASMTGVGETQYFGPGTRLLVL.

Details on this clone: The read halts 3 residues ahead of the CDR3 end, with the missing end drawn from the germline J gene. The chain joins TRBV20-1 to TRBJ2-2; TRBD2 is a possible D gene (7 bases). This CDR3 is 18 amino acids long. Trimming removed 2 bases from V and 0 bases from J, with 19 bases in between. Germline CDR1 and CDR2: DFQATT and SNEGSKA (reference sequence). Incomplete CDR3 DNA: TGCAGTGCTAGAAGTAGAATATCGGGGGGCTCGAACACCGGGGAG. It specifies CSARSRISGGSNTGE. The complete CDR3 reads CSARSRISGGSNTGELFF.